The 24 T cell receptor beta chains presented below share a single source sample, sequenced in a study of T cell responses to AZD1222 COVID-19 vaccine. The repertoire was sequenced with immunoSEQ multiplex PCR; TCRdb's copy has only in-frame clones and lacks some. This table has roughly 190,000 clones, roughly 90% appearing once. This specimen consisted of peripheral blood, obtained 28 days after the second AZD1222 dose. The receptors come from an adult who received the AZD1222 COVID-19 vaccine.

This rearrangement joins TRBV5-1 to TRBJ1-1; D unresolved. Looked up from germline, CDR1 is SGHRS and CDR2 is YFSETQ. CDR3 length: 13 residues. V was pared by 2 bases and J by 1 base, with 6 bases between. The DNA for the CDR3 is TGCGCCAGCAGCTTACAGCCGAACACTGAAGCTTTCTTT. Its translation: CASSLQPNTEAFF.

Here the CDR3 DNA reads TGTGCCAGCAGTGGACAGGGTGGTCAGCCCCAGCATTTT. Its translation: CASSGQGGQPQHF. V and J are TRBV6-2 or TRBV6-3 and TRBJ1-5; TRBD1 agrees at 8 bases. V lost 5 bases, J lost 6 bases, and 3 bases stayed unmatched. Germline V gene lookup returns CDR1 MNHEY and CDR2 SVGEGT. The CDR3 extends over 13 amino acids.

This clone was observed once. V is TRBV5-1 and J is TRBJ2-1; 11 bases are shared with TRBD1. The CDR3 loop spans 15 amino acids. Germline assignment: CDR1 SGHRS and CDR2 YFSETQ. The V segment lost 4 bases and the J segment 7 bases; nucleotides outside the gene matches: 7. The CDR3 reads CASSPGTGGYNEQFF. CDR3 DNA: TGCGCCAGCAGCCCCGGGACAGGGGGTTATAATGAGCAGTTCTTC.

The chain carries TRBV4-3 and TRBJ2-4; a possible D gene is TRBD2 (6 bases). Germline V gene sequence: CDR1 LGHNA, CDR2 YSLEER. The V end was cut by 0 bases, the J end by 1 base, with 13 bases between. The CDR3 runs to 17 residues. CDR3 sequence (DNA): TGCGCCAGCAGCCAAGATCGCGGGGCTGGGGCCAAAAACATTCAGTACTTC. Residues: CASSQDRGAGAKNIQYF.

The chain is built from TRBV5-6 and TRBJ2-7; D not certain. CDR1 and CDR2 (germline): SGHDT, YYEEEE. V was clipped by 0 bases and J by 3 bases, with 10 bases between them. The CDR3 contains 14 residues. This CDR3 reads CASSLVARHYEQYF. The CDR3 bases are TGTGCCAGCAGCTTGGTGGCCAGGCACTACGAGCAGTACTTC.

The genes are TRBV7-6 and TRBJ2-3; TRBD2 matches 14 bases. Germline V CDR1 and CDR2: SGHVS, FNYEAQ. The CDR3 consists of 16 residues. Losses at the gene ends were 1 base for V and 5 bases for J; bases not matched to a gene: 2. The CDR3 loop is CASSLGLAGGRDTQYF. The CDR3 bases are TGTGCCAGCAGCTTAGGACTAGCGGGGGGGCGAGATACGCAGTATTTT.

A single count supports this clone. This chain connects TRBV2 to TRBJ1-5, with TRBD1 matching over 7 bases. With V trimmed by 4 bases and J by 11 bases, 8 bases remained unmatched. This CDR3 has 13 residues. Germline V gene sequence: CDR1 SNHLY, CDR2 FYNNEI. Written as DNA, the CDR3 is TGTGCCAGCAGTGCCGACAGGGTTTGGTCCCAGCATTTT. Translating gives CASSADRVWSQHF.

CDR3 region: CASSFLPDTQYF. The CDR3 DNA follows: TGTGCCAGCAGCTTTCTCCCAGATACGCAGTATTTT. The chain recombines TRBV7-2 with TRBJ2-3; D call uncertain. Germline V gene sequence: CDR1 SGHTA, CDR2 FQGNSA. The ends were cut back, 3 bases at V and 4 bases at J, with 5 bases in the middle. CDR3 length equals 12 residues.

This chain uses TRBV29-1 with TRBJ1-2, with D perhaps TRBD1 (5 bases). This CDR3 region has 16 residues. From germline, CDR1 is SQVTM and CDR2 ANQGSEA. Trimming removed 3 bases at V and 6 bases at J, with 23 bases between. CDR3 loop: CSVDGAAGLSLDGYTF. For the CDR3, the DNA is TGCAGCGTTGATGGGGCAGCAGGGCTTTCGCTCGATGGCTACACCTTC.

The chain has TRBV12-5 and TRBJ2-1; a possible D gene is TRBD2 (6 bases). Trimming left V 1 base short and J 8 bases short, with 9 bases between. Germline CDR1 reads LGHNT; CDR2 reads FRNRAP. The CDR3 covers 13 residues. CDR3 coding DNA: TGTGCTAGTGGTTTGGGGGCGGGGTATGAGCAGTTCTTC. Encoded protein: CASGLGAGYEQFF.

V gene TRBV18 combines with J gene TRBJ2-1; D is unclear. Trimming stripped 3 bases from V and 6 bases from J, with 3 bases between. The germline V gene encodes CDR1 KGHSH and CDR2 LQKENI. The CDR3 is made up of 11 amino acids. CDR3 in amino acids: CASSPSNEQFF. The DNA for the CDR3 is TGTGCCAGCTCACCGTCCAATGAGCAGTTCTTC.

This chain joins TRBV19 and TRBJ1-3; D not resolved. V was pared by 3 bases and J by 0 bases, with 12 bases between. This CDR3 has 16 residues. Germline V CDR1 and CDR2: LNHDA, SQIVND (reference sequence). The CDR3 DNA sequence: TGTGCCAGTAGTATTGTAGGAAGGATCTCTGGAAACACCATATATTTT. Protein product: CASSIVGRISGNTIYF.

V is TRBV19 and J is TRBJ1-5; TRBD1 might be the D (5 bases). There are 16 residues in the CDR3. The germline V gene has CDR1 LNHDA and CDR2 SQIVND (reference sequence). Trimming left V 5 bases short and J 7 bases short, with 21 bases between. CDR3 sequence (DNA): TGTGCCAGTAGTGGTGGGGCCGGGTCATACCGACAGCCCCAGCATTTT. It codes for CASSGGAGSYRQPQHF.

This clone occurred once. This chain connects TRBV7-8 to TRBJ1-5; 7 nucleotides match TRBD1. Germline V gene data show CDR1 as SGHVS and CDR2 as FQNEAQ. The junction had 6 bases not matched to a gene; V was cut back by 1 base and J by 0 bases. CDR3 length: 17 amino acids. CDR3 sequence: CASSLEGQLYSNQPQHF. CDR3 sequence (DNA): TGTGCCAGCAGCTTAGAGGGACAGCTATATAGCAATCAGCCCCAGCATTTT.

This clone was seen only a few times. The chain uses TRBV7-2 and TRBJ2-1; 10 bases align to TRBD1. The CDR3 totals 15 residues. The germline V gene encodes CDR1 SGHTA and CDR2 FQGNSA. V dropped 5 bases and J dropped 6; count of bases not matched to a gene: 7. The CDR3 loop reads CASSPGTGVINEQFF. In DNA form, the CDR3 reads TGTGCCAGCAGCCCCGGGACAGGGGTTATCAATGAGCAGTTCTTC.

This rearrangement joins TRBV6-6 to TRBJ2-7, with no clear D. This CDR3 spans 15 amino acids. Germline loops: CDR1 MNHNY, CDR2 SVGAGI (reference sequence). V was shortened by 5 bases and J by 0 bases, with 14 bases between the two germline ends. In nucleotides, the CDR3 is TGTGCCAGCAGTCAACTACAGCCATCCTCCTACGAGCAGTACTTC. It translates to CASSQLQPSSYEQYF.

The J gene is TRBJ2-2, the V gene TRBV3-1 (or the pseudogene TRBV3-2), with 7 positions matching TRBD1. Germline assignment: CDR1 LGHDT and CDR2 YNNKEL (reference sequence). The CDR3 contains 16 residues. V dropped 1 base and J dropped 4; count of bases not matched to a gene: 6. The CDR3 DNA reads TGTGCCAGCAGCCAAGGGGGCAGGGGGAGCACCGGGGAGCTGTTTTTT. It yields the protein CASSQGGRGSTGELFF.

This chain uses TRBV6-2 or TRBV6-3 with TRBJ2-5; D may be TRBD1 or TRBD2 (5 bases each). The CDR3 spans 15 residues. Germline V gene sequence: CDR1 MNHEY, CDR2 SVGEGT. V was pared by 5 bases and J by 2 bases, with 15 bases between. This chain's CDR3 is CASSPYRDHQETQYF. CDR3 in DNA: TGTGCCAGCAGTCCATACCGGGACCATCAAGAGACCCAGTACTTC.

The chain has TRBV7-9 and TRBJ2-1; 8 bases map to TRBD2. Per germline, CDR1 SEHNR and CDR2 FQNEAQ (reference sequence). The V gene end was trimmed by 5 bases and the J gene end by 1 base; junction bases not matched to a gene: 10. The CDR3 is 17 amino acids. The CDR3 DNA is TGTGCCAGCAGCCCTCGGGGCGGGAGGAGGTCCTACAATGAGCAGTTCTTC. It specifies CASSPRGGRRSYNEQFF.

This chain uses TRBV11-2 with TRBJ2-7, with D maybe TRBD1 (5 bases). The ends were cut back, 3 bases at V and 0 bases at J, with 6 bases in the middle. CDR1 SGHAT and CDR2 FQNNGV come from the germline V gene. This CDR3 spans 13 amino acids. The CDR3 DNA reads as TGTGCCAGCAGCTTGGGGCCCTCCTACGAGCAGTACTTC. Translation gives CASSLGPSYEQYF.

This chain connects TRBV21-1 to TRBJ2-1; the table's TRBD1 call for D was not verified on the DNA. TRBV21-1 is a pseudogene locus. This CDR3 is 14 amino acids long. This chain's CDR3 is CASSKGSGTHEQFF. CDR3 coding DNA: TGTGCCAGCAGCAAAGGATCAGGCACCCATGAGCAGTTCTTC.

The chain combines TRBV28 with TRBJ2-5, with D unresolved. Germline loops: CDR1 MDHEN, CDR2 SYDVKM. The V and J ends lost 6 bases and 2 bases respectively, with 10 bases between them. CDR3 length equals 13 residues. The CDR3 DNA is TGTGCCAGCAGAAGGACCGTACAAGAGACCCAGTACTTC. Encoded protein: CASRRTVQETQYF.

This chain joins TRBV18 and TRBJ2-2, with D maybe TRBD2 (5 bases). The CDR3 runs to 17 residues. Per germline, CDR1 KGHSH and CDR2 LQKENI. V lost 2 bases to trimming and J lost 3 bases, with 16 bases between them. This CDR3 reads CASSPGLLAIDTGELFF. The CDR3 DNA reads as TGTGCCAGCTCACCAGGGCTCCTAGCCATTGACACCGGGGAGCTGTTTTTT.

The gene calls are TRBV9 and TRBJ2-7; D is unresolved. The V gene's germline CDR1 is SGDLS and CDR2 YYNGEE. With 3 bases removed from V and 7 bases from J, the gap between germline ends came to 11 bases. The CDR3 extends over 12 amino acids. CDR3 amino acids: CASSANTREQYF. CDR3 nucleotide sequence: TGTGCCAGCAGCGCCAATACCAGGGAGCAGTACTTC.